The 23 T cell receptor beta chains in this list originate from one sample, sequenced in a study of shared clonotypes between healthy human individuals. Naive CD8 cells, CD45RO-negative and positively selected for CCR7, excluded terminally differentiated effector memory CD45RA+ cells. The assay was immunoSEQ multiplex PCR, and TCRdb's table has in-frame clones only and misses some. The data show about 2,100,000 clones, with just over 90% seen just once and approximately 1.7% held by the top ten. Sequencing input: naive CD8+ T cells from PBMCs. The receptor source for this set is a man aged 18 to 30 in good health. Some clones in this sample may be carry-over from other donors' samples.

CDR3 loop: CASSYESSYEQYF. The CDR3, as DNA: TGTGCCAGCAGTTACGAGAGCTCCTACGAGCAGTACTTC. The chain couples TRBV6-5 to TRBJ2-7; D not certain. This CDR3 has 13 residues. Germline V gene lookup returns CDR1 MNHEY and CDR2 SVGAGI. With 2 bases removed from V and 0 bases from J, the gap between germline ends came to 5 bases.

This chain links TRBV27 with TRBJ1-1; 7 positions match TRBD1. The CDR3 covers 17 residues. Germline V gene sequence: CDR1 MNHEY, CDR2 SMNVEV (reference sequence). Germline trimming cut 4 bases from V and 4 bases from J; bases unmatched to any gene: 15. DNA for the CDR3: TGTGCCAGCAGTTCCTACACAATGACAGGGCTACCCACTGAAGCTTTCTTT. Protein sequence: CASSSYTMTGLPTEAFF.

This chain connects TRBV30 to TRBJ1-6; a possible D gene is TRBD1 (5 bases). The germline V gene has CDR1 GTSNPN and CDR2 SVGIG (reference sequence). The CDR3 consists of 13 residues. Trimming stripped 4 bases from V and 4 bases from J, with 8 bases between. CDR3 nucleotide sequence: TGTGCCTGGATCGGACAATATAATTCACCCCTCCACTTT. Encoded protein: CAWIGQYNSPLHF.

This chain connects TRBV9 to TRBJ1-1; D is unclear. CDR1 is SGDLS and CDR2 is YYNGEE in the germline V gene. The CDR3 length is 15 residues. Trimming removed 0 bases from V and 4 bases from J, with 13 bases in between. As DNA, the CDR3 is TGTGCCAGCAGCGTAGGTCGGAACTGGGGCACTGAAGCTTTCTTT. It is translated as CASSVGRNWGTEAFF.

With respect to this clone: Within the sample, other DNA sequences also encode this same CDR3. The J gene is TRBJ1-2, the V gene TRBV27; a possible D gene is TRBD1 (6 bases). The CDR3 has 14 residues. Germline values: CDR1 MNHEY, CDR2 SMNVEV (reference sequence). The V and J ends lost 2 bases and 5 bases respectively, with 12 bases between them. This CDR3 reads CASSLGRGGYGYTF. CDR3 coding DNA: TGTGCCAGCAGTTTAGGCAGGGGAGGTTATGGCTACACCTTC.

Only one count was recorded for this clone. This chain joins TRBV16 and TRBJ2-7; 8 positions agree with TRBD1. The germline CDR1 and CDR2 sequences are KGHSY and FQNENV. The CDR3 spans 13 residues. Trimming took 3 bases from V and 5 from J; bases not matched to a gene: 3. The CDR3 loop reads CASSQRTGNEQYF. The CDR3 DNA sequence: TGTGCCAGCAGCCAGCGGACAGGGAACGAGCAGTACTTC.

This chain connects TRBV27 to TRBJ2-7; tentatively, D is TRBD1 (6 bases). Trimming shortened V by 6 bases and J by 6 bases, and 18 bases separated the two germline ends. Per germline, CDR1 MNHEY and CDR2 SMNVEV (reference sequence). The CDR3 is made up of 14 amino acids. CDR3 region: CASSGIWGPGEQYF. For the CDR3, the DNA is TGTGCCAGCAGCGGCATTTGGGGGCCGGGCGAGCAGTACTTC.

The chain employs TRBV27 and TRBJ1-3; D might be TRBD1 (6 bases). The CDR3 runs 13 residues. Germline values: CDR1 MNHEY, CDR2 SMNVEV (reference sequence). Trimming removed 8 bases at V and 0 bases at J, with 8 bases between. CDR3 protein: CASGQLSGNTIYF. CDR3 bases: TGTGCCAGCGGACAGCTCTCTGGAAACACCATATATTTT.

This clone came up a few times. The CDR3 region has the DNA TGCGCCAGCAGTGAAGGCAGGGGGTTCACTGAAGCTTTCTTT. This translates into CASSEGRGFTEAFF. This sequence joins TRBV10-1 and TRBJ1-1; TRBD1 aligns across 7 bases. The CDR3 sequence is 14 residues long. Germline lookup yields CDR1 WNHNN and CDR2 SYGVQD (reference sequence). The junction had 5 bases not matched to a gene; V was cut back by 3 bases and J by 4 bases.

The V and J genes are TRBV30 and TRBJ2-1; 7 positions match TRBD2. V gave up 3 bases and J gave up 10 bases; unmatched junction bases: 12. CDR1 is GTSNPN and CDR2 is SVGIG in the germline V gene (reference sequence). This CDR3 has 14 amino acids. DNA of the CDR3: TGTGCCTGGAGGTGGTCCCGAGGCGGGGGAGAGCAGTTCTTC. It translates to CAWRWSRGGGEQFF.

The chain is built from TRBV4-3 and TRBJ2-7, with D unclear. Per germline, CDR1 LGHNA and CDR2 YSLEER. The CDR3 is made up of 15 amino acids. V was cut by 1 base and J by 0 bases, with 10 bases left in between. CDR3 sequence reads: CASSQASLASYEQYF. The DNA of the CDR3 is TGCGCCAGCAGCCAAGCCTCTTTGGCCTCCTACGAGCAGTACTTC.

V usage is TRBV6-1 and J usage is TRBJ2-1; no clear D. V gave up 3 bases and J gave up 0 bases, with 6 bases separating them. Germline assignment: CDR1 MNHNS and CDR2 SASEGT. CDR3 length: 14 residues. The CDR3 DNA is TGTGCCAGCAGTGACTGGAGCTCCTACAATGAGCAGTTCTTC. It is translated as CASSDWSSYNEQFF.

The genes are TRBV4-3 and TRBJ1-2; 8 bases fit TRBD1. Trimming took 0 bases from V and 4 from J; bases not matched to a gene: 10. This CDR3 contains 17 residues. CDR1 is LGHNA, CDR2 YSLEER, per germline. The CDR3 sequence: CASSQETEQGAIYGYTF. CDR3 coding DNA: TGCGCCAGCAGCCAAGAAACCGAGCAGGGGGCAATCTATGGCTACACCTTC.

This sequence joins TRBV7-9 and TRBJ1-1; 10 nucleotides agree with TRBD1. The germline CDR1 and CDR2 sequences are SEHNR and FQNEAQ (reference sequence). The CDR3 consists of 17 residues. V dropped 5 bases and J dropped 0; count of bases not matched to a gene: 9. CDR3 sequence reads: CASSPPRDRGMNTEAFF. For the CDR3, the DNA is TGTGCCAGCAGCCCCCCACGGGACAGGGGAATGAACACTGAAGCTTTCTTT.

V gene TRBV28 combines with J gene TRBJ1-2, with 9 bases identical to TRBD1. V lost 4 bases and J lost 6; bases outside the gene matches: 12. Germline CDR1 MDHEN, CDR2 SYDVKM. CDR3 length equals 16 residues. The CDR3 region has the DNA TGTGCCAGCAGTTATACCGCCGGGACAGGGCTAAATGGCTACACCTTC. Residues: CASSYTAGTGLNGYTF.

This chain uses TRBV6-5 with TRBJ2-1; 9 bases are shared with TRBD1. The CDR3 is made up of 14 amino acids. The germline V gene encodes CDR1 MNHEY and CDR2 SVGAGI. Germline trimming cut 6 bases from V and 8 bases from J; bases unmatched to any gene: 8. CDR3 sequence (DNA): TGTGCCAGCAGGGTTACAACAGGGGGCTATGAGCAGTTCTTC. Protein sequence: CASRVTTGGYEQFF.

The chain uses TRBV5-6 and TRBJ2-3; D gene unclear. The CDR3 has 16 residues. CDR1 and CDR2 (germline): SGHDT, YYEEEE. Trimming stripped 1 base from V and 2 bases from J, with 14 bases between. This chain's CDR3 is CASSLRYYISTDTQYF. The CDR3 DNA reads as TGTGCCAGCAGCTTGCGGTATTACATTTCCACAGATACGCAGTATTTT.

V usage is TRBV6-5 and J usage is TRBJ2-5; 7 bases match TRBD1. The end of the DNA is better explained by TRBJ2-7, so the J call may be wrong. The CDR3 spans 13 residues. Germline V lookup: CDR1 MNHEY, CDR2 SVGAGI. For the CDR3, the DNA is TGTGCCAGCGGTAAGACAGGGTCCCACGAGCAGTACTTC. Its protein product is CASGKTGSHEQYF.

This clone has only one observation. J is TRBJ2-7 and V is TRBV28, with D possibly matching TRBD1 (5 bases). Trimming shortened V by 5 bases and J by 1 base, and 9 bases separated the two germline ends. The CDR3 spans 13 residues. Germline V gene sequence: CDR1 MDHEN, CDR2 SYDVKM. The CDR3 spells CASSRGGSYEQYF. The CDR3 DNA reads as TGTGCCAGCAGTAGGGGCGGATCCTACGAGCAGTACTTC.

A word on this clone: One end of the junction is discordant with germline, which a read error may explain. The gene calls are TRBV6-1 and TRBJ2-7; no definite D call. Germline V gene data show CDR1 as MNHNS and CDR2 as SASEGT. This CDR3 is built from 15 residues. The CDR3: CASSEGPLSSYERYF. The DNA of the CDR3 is TGTGCCAGCAGTGAAGGACCGTTAAGCTCCTACGAGCGGTACTTC.

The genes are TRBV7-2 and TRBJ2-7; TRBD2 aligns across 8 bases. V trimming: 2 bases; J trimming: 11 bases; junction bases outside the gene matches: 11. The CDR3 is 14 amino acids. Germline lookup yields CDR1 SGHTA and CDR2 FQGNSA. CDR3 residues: CASSLTSGDTLKYF. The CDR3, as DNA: TGTGCCAGCAGCTTAACTAGCGGAGACACGTTGAAGTACTTC.

The CDR3 region is CASSIPPGGVDTQYF. The CDR3 DNA sequence: TGTGCCAGCAGCATCCCCCCGGGAGGAGTAGATACGCAGTATTTT. V and J are TRBV6-5 and TRBJ2-3; 7 nucleotides agree with TRBD2. The length of the CDR3 is 15 residues. The germline V gene encodes CDR1 MNHEY and CDR2 SVGAGI. With 6 bases clipped from V and 5 bases from J, the junction kept 11 bases outside the gene matches.

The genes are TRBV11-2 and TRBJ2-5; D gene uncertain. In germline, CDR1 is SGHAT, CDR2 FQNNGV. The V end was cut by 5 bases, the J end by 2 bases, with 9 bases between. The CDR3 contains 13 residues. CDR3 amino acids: CASSPTRQETQYF. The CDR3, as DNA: TGTGCCAGCAGCCCAACAAGACAAGAGACCCAGTACTTC.